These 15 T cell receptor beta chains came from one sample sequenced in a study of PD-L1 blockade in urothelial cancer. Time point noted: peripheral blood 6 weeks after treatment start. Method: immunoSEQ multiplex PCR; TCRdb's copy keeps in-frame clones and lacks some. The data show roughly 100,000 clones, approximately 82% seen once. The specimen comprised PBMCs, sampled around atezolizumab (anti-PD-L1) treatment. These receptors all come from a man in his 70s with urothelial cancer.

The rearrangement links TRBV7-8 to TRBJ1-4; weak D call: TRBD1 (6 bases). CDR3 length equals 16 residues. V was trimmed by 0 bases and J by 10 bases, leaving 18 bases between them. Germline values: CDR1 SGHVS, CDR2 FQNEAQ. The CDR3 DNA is TGTGCCAGCAGCTTAGCGACAGCCCAGGGGTCGGGAAAACTGTTTTTT. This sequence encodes CASSLATAQGSGKLFF. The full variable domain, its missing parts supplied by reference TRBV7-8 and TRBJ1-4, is GAGVSQSPRYKVAKRGQDVALRCDPISGHVSLFWYQQALGQGPEFLTYFQNEAQLDKSGLPSDRFFAERPEGSVSTLKIQRTQQEDSAVYLCASSLATAQGSGKLFFGSGTQLSVL.

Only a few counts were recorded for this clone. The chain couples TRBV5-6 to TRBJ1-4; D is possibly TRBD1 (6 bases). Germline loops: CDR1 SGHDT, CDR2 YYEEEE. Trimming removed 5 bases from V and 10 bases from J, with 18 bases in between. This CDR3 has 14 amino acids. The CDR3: CASSLNRVKAKLFF. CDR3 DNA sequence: TGTGCCAGCAGTCTGAACAGGGTTAAGGCAAAACTGTTTTTT. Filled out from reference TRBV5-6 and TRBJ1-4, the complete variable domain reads DAGVTQSPTHLIKTRGQQVTLRCSPKSGHDTVSWYQQALGQGPQFIFQYYEEEERQRGNFPDRFSGHQFPNYSSELNVNALLLGDSALYLCASSLNRVKAKLFFGSGTQLSVL.

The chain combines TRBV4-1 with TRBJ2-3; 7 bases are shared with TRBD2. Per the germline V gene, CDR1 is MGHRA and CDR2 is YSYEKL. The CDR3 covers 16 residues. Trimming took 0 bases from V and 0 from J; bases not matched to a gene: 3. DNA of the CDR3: TGCGCCAGCAGCCAAGATTGGGGGGGAAGCACAGATACGCAGTATTTT. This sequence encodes CASSQDWGGSTDTQYF.

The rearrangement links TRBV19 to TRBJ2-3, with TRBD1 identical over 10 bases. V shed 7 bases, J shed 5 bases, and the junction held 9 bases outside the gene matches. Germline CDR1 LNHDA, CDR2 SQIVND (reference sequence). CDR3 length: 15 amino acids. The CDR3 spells CASNDLRDRGDTQYF. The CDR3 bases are TGTGCCAGTAACGACCTCCGGGACAGGGGAGATACGCAGTATTTT.

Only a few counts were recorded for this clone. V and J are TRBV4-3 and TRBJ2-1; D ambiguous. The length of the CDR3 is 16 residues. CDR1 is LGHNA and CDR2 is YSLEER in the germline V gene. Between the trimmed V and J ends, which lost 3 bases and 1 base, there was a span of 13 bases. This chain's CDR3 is CASSQAFAESYNEQFF. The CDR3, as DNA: TGCGCCAGCAGCCAGGCGTTCGCGGAGTCCTACAATGAGCAGTTCTTC.

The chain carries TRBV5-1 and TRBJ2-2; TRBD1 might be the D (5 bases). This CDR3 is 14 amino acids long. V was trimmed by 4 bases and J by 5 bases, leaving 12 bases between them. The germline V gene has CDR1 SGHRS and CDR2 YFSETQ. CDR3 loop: CASSNRQQTGELFF. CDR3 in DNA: TGCGCCAGCAGCAATCGACAGCAGACCGGGGAGCTGTTTTTT.

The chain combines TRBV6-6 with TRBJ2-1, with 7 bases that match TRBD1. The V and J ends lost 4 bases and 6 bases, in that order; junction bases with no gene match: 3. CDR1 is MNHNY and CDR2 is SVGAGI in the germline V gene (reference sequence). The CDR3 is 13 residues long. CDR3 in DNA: TGTGCCAGCAGTTTTGGACAGGTCAATGAGCAGTTCTTC. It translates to CASSFGQVNEQFF.

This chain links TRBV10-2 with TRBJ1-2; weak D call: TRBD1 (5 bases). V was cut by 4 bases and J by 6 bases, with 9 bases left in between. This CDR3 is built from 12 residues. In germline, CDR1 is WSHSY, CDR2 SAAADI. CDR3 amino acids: CASSGQGHGYTF. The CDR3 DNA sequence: TGCGCCAGCAGTGGCCAGGGTCATGGCTACACCTTC.

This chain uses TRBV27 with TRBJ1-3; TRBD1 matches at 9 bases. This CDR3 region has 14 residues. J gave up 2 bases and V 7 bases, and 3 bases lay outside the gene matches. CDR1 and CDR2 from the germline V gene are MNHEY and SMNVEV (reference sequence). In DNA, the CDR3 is TGTGCCAGCAAACAGGGGGCGGCTGGAAACACCATATATTTT. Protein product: CASKQGAAGNTIYF.

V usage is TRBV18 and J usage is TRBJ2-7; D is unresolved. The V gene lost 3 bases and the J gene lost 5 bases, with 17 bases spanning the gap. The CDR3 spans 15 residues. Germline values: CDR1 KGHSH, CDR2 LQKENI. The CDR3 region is CASSPPGRTLHEQYF. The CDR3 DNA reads TGTGCCAGCTCACCGCCAGGCCGTACGCTCCACGAGCAGTACTTC.

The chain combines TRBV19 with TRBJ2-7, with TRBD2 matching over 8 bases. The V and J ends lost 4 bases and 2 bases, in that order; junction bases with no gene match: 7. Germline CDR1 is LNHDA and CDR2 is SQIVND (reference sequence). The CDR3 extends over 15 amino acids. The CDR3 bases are TGTGCCAGTAGTACGAAGAGCGGGGGAACCTACGAGCAGTACTTC. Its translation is CASSTKSGGTYEQYF. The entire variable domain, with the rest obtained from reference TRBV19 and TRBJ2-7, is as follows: DGGITQSPKYLFRKEGQNVTLSCEQNLNHDAMYWYRQDPGQGLRLIYYSQIVNDFQKGDIAEGYSVSREKKESFPLTVTSAQKNPTAFYLCASSTKSGGTYEQYFGPGTRLTVT.

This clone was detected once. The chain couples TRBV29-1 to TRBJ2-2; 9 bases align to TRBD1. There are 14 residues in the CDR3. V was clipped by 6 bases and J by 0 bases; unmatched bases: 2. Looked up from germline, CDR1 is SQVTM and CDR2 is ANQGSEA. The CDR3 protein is CSVGQGTNTGELFF. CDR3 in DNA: TGCAGCGTCGGACAGGGGACGAACACCGGGGAGCTGTTTTTT.

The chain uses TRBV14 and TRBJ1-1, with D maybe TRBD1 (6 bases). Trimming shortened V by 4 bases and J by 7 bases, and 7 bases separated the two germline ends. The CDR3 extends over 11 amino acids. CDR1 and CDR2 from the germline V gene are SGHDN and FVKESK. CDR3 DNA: TGTGCCAGCAGCCGGGGGCTTGAAGCTTTCTTT. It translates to CASSRGLEAFF.

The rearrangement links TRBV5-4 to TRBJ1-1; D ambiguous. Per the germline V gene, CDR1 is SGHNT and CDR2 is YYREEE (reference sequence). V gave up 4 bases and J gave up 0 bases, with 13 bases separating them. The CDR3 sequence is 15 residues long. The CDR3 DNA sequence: TGTGCCAGCAGCCGAGGTGGAGCTATGAACACTGAAGCTTTCTTT. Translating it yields CASSRGGAMNTEAFF.

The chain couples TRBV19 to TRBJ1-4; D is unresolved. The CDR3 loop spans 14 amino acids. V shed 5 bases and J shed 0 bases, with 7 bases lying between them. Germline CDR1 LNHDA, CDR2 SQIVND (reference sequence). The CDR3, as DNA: TGTGCCAGTAGTTACGGTGCAACTAATGAAAAACTGTTTTTT. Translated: CASSYGATNEKLFF.